This section outlines one T cell receptor (beta chain) sequence together with its context. Its antigen is unknown. The germline V gene encodes CDR1 SGHVS and CDR2 FNYEAQ. With 4 bases clipped from V and 4 bases from J, the junction kept 14 bases outside the gene matches. CDR3 size: 17 residues. These data belong to a study of post-analysis software for immune sequencing data. Notes on the study in general: Included in a set of about five TRBV segments more frequent in patients than controls were TRBV5-6, TRBV5-1 and TRBV20-1.

TCR beta cDNA libraries included unique molecular identifiers. TCRdb recomputed calls from the PCR reads with MiXCR, one row per CDR3 protein. The repertoire holds hundreds of thousands of distinct CDR3 sequences, with 44% as singletons. The J gene is TRBJ2-3, the V gene TRBV7-6; 7 positions agree with TRBD2. Sequences were obtained from blood. This clonotype originated in a girl under 18 with multiple sclerosis. CDR3 sequence (DNA): TGTGCCAGCAGCTCAGCGTGGGGGGGGGGAGCCGCAGATACGCAGTATTTT. Translation gives CASSSAWGGGAADTQYF.